This record concerns one T cell receptor beta chain sequence. The antigen is unknown. Trimming shortened V by 1 base and J by 10 bases, and 17 bases separated the two germline ends. The CDR3 contains 15 residues. Germline CDR1 and CDR2: SGHNT and YENEEA. Tagging with unique molecular identifiers was applied to individual cDNA molecules. TCRdb ran MiXCR on the 5' RACE reads and lists one entry per CDR3 protein. Here the sample spans over 60,000 distinct CDR3 sequences, about 10% being singletons. The data belong to a study of early T cells in non-severe SARS-CoV-2 infection. The overall study: The study sequenced bulk RNA from unsorted whole blood, with chains unpaired.

Points from the study as a whole: Using VDJdb, the matching emphasized anti-spike CD8 responses while missing private and CD4 specificities.

The material was whole blood, obtained at baseline. This rearrangement joins TRBV11-3 to TRBJ2-1, with D possibly matching TRBD2 (7 bases). The sequence was obtained from an adult who was a healthcare worker with PCR-confirmed SARS-CoV-2 infection or an uninfected control (not recorded which). The CDR3 is CASSLGGGKIYEQFF. CDR3 nucleotides: TGTGCCAGCAGCTTAGGGGGGGGCAAAATTTACGAGCAGTTCTTC.